This paragraph reports one T cell receptor beta chain. Antigen: not known. Germline-derived CDR1 and CDR2 are KGHSH and LQKENI. This CDR3 contains 17 residues. V shed 1 base and J shed 0 bases, with 16 bases lying between them. This record comes from a study of T-cell reconstitution after alpha-beta-depleted transplantation in children. Study outcomes and limitations: Among T cells one year after transplant, newly produced cells accounted for most counts and diversity.

During its preparation, the TCRbeta library received unique molecular identifiers. Each CDR3 protein is one row after TCRdb ran MiXCR on the PCR reads. The sample lists 750,000 to 950,000 distinct CDR3 sequences; 15% to 20% were seen once. Sequenced material: PBMCs, mostly from graft donor cells, taken 360 days after TCRalphabeta/CD19-depleted stem cell transplant. The sequence came from a male patient aged 10-17 years who had a stem cell transplant for acute lymphoblastic leukemia, so the T cells may come from the graft donor. The chain is built from TRBV18 and TRBJ2-7; no firm D call. The CDR3 DNA sequence: TGTGCCAGCTCACCACATAGACCGGGTTCTACCTCCTACGAGCAGTACTTC. This sequence encodes CASSPHRPGSTSYEQYF.